These T cell receptor beta chains were read from a single sample in a study of cytomegalovirus exposure and HLA in healthy donors. Sequencing used immunoSEQ multiplex PCR; TCRdb keeps in-frame clones, though not all of them. The sample lists under 300,000 clones, approximately 83% occurring once. Sequencing was carried out using PBMCs. These receptors were taken from a woman in her late teens or twenties in good health and CMV-seronegative. Each CDR3 is given with its conserved first and last residue. Fields, in order: D gene, J gene, clone size, V gene, CDR3 protein, CDR3 DNA. The D gene is left open where the match is weak. Clone size is not always given. Where it is, it says once, few, many or a class for expanded clones.

>NA|TRBJ2-3|NA|TRBV7-2
CASSTPPGTATDTQYF
TGTGCCAGCAGCACGCCCCCCGGGACTGCCACAGATACGCAGTATTTT
>NA|TRBJ2-7|NA|TRBV27
CASSLYTGSSYEQYF
TGTGCCAGCAGTTTATATACAGGGAGCTCCTACGAGCAGTACTTC
>NA|TRBJ1-1|NA|TRBV5-1
CASTLSEVPAEAFF
TGCGCCAGCACCCTTAGTGAGGTTCCGGCTGAAGCTTTCTTT
>TRBD2|TRBJ2-5|NA|TRBV7-2
CASRGGLAGGSGQETQYF
TGTGCCAGCAGGGGGGGACTAGCGGGAGGGTCGGGACAAGAGACCCAGTACTTC
>TRBD1|TRBJ1-5|few|TRBV19
CASSPRTGGNQPQHF
TGTGCCAGTAGTCCCCGGACAGGGGGCAATCAGCCCCAGCATTTT
>NA|TRBJ2-7|once|TRBV11-3
CASSLRGWDYEQYF
TGTGCCAGCAGCTTAAGAGGGTGGGATTACGAGCAGTACTTC
>NA|TRBJ1-4|NA|TRBV7-9
CASSRQLFNEKLFF
TGTGCCAGCAGTCGACAGCTCTTTAATGAAAAACTGTTTTTT
>TRBD2|TRBJ2-1|few|TRBV7-8
CASRRTSGGAGQYEQFF
TGTGCCAGCAGAAGGACTAGCGGGGGGGCCGGACAATATGAGCAGTTCTTC
>TRBD2|TRBJ2-3|NA|TRBV11-3
CASSLRGEVPDTQYF
TGTGCCAGCAGCCTTCGGGGGGAGGTCCCAGATACGCAGTATTTT
>TRBD1|TRBJ1-1|NA|TRBV19
CASSRQGILNTEAFF
TGTGCCAGTAGTCGACAGGGAATCTTGAACACTGAAGCTTTCTTT
>TRBD2|TRBJ2-3|NA|TRBV5-5
CASSYRRGGSDTQYF
TGTGCCAGCAGTTACCGGCGGGGAGGGTCAGATACGCAGTATTTT
>NA|TRBJ2-2|NA|TRBV9
CASSELVTGELFF
TGTGCCAGCAGTGAACTCGTCACCGGGGAGCTGTTTTTT
>TRBD1|TRBJ2-7|NA|TRBV30
CARGTGGYEQYF
TGCGCCAGGGGGACAGGGGGCTACGAGCAGTACTTC
>NA|TRBJ1-5|NA|TRBV6-6
CASSYTGFNQPQHF
TGTGCCAGCAGTTATACAGGGTTCAATCAGCCCCAGCATTTT
>TRBD1|TRBJ1-2|NA|TRBV6-4
CAARGTGSGYTF
TGTGCCGCCAGGGGGACCGGGAGCGGCTACACCTTC
>TRBD2|TRBJ2-1|few|TRBV19
CATSSGAGISNEQFF
TGTGCCACCTCCTCGGGAGCGGGAATAAGCAATGAGCAGTTCTTC
>NA|TRBJ1-5|NA|TRBV27
CASSLSSGYSNQPQHF
TGTGCCAGCAGTTTAAGCTCCGGGTATAGCAATCAGCCCCAGCATTTT
>TRBD1|TRBJ1-3|NA|TRBV29-1
CSVRPGQGDTIYF
TGCAGCGTTCGCCCGGGACAGGGGGACACCATATATTTT
>TRBD1|TRBJ2-7|NA|TRBV10-3
CATGTGENYEQYF
TGTGCCACAGGGACAGGGGAAAACTACGAGCAGTACTTC
>NA|TRBJ2-1|NA|TRBV9
CASSVEFGRSRGEQFF
TGTGCCAGCAGCGTAGAGTTTGGGAGGAGTAGGGGTGAGCAGTTCTTC
>NA|TRBJ1-2|NA|TRBV5-1
CASSLDPPNYGYTF
TGCGCCAGCAGCTTGGATCCTCCGAACTATGGCTACACCTTC
>TRBD1|TRBJ1-2|NA|TRBV10-3
CAISAPGQGKYGYTF
TGTGCCATCAGCGCGCCCGGACAGGGAAAATATGGCTACACCTTC
>TRBD1|TRBJ1-1|NA|TRBV11-3
CASSLRTGAYTEAFF
TGTGCCAGCAGCCTCAGGACAGGGGCCTACACTGAAGCTTTCTTT
>TRBD2|TRBJ2-7|once|TRBV10-2
CASSDAGTSGSYEQYF
TGCGCCAGCAGTGACGCCGGGACTAGCGGTTCCTACGAGCAGTACTTC
>TRBD1|TRBJ2-7|NA|TRBV9
CASSEGMTGRISHEQYF
TGTGCCAGCAGCGAGGGGATGACAGGGAGAATTAGTCACGAGCAGTACTTC
>NA|TRBJ1-2|NA|TRBV18
CASSVRNLYGYTF
TGTGCCAGCTCAGTCAGGAACCTCTATGGCTACACCTTC
>TRBD2|TRBJ2-1|NA|TRBV4-3
CASSQVPKRLADPLGEQFF
TGCGCCAGCAGCCAAGTTCCAAAGAGACTAGCGGACCCTTTGGGGGAGCAGTTCTTC
>NA|TRBJ1-2|once|TRBV4-3
CASSQRGKSYGYTF
TGCGCCAGCAGCCAAAGAGGCAAGAGCTATGGCTACACCTTC
>NA|TRBJ1-2|NA|TRBV11-1
CASRDQFAGRYGYTF
TGTGCCAGCAGGGACCAGTTTGCAGGGCGATATGGCTACACCTTC
>NA|TRBJ2-7|NA|TRBV6-6
CASSSPGRRVYEQYF
TGTGCCAGCAGTTCACCAGGGAGGAGAGTTTACGAGCAGTACTTC
>NA|TRBJ2-3|NA|TRBV5-4
CASSLVHRSNTQYF
TGTGCCAGCAGCTTGGTACATCGTTCAAATACGCAGTATTTT